This T cell receptor beta chain was observed in a study of shared T cell receptors in the human thymus. Measured with immunoSEQ multiplex PCR; TCRdb has only the in-frame clones, and not every one. Of hundreds of thousands of clones listed, more than 85% are singletons. From germline, CDR1 is ENHRY and CDR2 SYGVKD. This CDR3 contains 18 residues. With V trimmed by 3 bases and J by 3 bases, 9 bases remained unmatched. V is TRBV10-3 and J is TRBJ2-3; 13 positions agree with TRBD2. The sequenced sample consisted of thymocytes. This TCR derives from a human donor. CDR3 sequence: CAISELAGGAQGTDTQYF. The CDR3 DNA reads as TGTGCCATCAGTGAACTAGCGGGAGGGGCTCAGGGAACAGATACGCAGTATTTT.